This TCR beta chain is from a study of T cell responses to AZD1222 COVID-19 vaccine. General observations from the study: Clonal diversity was possibly underestimated, and the donors were mostly white British, with more females. Recipients of two AZD1222 doses showed rising Spike-specific TCR breadth and depth.

This clone has a handful of counts. Its antigen is unknown. TCRdb's table, derived via immunoSEQ multiplex PCR, lists solely in-frame clones and lacks some. In the table there are about 120,000 clones, approximately 84% of which are singletons. The source was peripheral blood, collected on day 0 of AZD1222 vaccination. This clonotype was obtained from an adult in good health.

The CDR3 DNA sequence: TGTGCCAGCAGCCGACAGACCGGCTCTGGAAACACCATATATTTT. Translating gives CASSRQTGSGNTIYF. The V call is TRBV11-1, the J call TRBJ1-3; TRBD1 is a possible D gene (5 bases). From germline, CDR1 is SGHAT and CDR2 FQDESV (reference sequence). The CDR3 is made up of 15 amino acids. V shed 5 bases and J shed 0 bases, with 11 bases lying between them.